This TCR beta chain emerged from a study of CD8+CD57+ T cells in acquired aplastic anemia. This clonotype was seen at least ten times. Its antigen is as yet unknown. Genomic DNA provided the template from which TCR beta VDJ and CDR3 profiles were obtained. One entry per CDR3 protein results from TCRdb running MiXCR on the reads. The sample has about 150,000 distinct CDR3 sequences; about 50% are singletons. All patients picked for sequencing had shown, by flow cytometry, an expansion of CD8+CD57+ cells. Study-level findings and limits: The study identified roughly 29 CD8+ CDR3 sequences shared by patients and controls.

This CDR3 contains 15 residues. Trimming pared 5 bases from V and 4 bases from J, leaving 17 bases between. Sequencing was carried out using sorted CD4+, CD8+, or CD8+CD57+ T cells (not recorded which) from PBMCs. The rearrangement uses TRBV12-3 or TRBV12-4 and TRBJ1-2, with D uncertain. This TCR derives from a human donor with aplastic anemia. The CDR3 protein is CASSPPLQAFYGYTF. The DNA for the CDR3 is TGTGCCAGCAGTCCCCCGCTGCAGGCCTTCTATGGCTACACCTTC.